This T cell receptor (beta chain) was captured by sequencing in a study of blood T cells in healthy people across ages (dated by TCRdb to about 2015). For the study in its entirety: In model experiments, template switching captured about one uniquely barcoded TCR beta cDNA molecule for every two T cells. To avoid experimental bias, donors of different ages were randomly spread across the sequencing lanes. To track age-related changes in TCR beta repertoire diversity, the study relied on deep sequencing normalized with unique cDNA molecular identifiers. Donors were grouped into four age groups: young (average roughly 16 years), middle-aged (39), aged (around 56) and long-lived (about 90). Two additional independent replicas of 1 million unique cDNA reads from the same blood draw were analyzed for two donors (one aged 18 to 30 and one aged 80 or older). General study outcomes and caveats: Observed TCR beta diversity per million T cells fell roughly linearly with age, and a significant reduction was already apparent by age around 40. Because donor CMV infection status was unknown, age-related changes in expanded clonotypes were potentially confounded. The percentage of naive T cells measured by flow cytometry correlated strongly with observed TCR beta diversity. Bulk unsorted PBMC profiling prevented conclusive comparison of naive and antigen-experienced compartments. Compared with the aged group, the long-lived group had more naive CD4+ T cells, fewer expanded clones and increased TCR diversity, a pattern suggesting age selection. Estimates of total diversity based on one million sequenced T cells were considered lower bounds and underestimates.

The receptor library was made with 5' RACE. TCRdb shows the sequencer as Illumina HiSeq 2500. The second PCR ran for roughly 7 to 11 cycles and used a J-beta primer mix along with a sample-barcoded 5' primer. Each TCR beta cDNA molecule received a unique molecular identifier from a template-switch 5' adaptor carrying 12 random nucleotides. Each sample yielded at least 3 million CDR3-containing paired-end reads. First-strand cDNA was synthesized from all RNA with the Mint cDNA synthesis kit, primed by a TRBC-specific oligonucleotide. All cDNA was treated with uracil-DNA glycosylase and then went through a first 18-cycle PCR with the universal primers M1SS and BC2_uni_R. As for how the authors treated the data: For normalization, 1 million high-quality reads were randomly selected from each sample, with every read carrying a distinct molecular identifier. Instead of being binned into consensus sequences, reads that shared molecular identifiers were thrown out. MiTCR, set to a Q25 quality threshold and the strictest error-elimination algorithm, was used for CDR3 identification, clonotype clustering and error correction. A nonparametric unseen species model with Euler transformation was used to estimate a lower bound on total TCR beta diversity. The raw public data were reprocessed by TCRdb itself: fastp quality trimming at Q25, MiXCR clonotype calling, in-frame beta chains only. Here each entry gathers all rows of one CDR3 protein and keeps the most common genes and DNA. TCRdb's processing, not the authors' own work, is the source of the V and J calls. In all, the sample holds over a million distinct CDR3 sequences, and 35% to 45% of those were seen once. Approximately 4% of the sample is in the top ten clones.

This clonotype was recorded a few times. Which antigen it targets is not known. No qualities accompany the bases; no much larger clone lies one base away. The approximately 41 donors, aged about 6 to 95 years, were systemically healthy Caucasian individuals from Russia. Each donor gave about 10 milliliters of peripheral blood, drawn into EDTA-treated Vacutainer tubes. PBMCs were isolated by Ficoll-Paque density-gradient centrifugation, with at least 6 million obtained per sample. Total RNA was extracted from PBMCs with Trizol reagent, with at least 6 micrograms obtained per sample. For every donor, flow cytometry on a PBMC aliquot measured the percentage of naive CD45RAhigh/CD27high T cells. Trimmed from V: 3 bases; trimmed from J: 4 bases; junction bases lacking a gene match: 4. From a lookup of the germline V gene, CDR1 and CDR2 are MNHNS and SASEGT. Inclusive of the bounding cysteine and phenylalanine, the CDR3 is 14 residues long. Of all the DNA, just the CDR3 is kept, 42 bases in frame from base 1.

Recombination connected TRBV6-1 to TRBJ2-7; 9 bases in the middle match TRBD1. Sequencing was performed on blood. The clonotype was recovered from a woman in her late teens or twenties in good health. This receptor carries the CDR3 CASSEGTGTYEQYF. The sequenced DNA: TGTGCCAGCAGTGAGGGGACAGGGACATACGAGCAGTACTTC.